The source of this TCR beta chain is a study of HIV-infected children after antiretroviral therapy interruption. The CDR3 runs to 12 residues. V lost 5 bases to trimming and J lost 7 bases, with 12 bases between them. CDR1 is PRHDT, CDR2 FYEKMQ, per germline (reference sequence). This sample's treatment: PENTA 11 planned treatment interruption arm or continuous ART arm. Unique molecular identifiers were included in an RNA-based 3' RACE TCR library. TCRdb re-analysed the 3' RACE reads in MiXCR, keeping a single row per CDR3 protein. Of fewer than 100,000 distinct CDR3 sequences in the sample, about 7.2% were seen once.

The sample in question was CD45RA+ CD4+ T cells from PBMCs, pooled from several time points, obtained from a donor given antiretroviral therapy, either interrupted or continuous. The subset here: naive CD4+ CD45RA+ CD45RO- T cells. This receptor was identified in a pool of human donors with HIV. This sequence joins TRBV13 and TRBJ2-7; no clear D. The CDR3 region is CASSRRYLEQYF. Here the CDR3 DNA reads TGTGCCAGCAGCCGACGATATCTTGAGCAGTACTTC.